The clone carrying this T cell receptor beta chain was counted once. The source of the sample is a study of shared clonotypes between healthy human individuals. Study context: The cohort had two women and three men, ages 18 to 49.

Authors' analysis steps: Quality scores were absent from the junction-only immunoSEQ sequences, so filtering differed. Generated by immunoSEQ multiplex PCR, the TCRdb table keeps only in-frame clones and is missing some. V, J and clone size reflect that table, while D and trimming were determined from the DNA. The table lists 2 million to 2.5 million clones, approximately 95% of them singletons. CDR1 SGHRS and CDR2 YFSETQ come from the germline V gene. CDR3 length equals 15 residues. Trimming pared 3 bases from V and 3 bases from J, leaving 13 bases between. The sample comprised naive CD4+ T cells from PBMCs. Subset of the sample: CD45RA+ positively selected. This TCR was sampled from a man aged 18 to 29 in good health. Some clones in this sample may be carry-over from other donors' samples. The chain uses TRBV5-1 and TRBJ2-1; maybe TRBD1 (6 bases). The CDR3 is CASSSRQANYNEQFF. The CDR3, as DNA: TGCGCCAGCAGCTCACGACAGGCGAACTACAATGAGCAGTTCTTC.